Listed here are 21 T cell receptor beta chains from one sample, sequenced in a study of T cell changes during pregnancy in multiple sclerosis. Data came from immunoSEQ multiplex PCR; TCRdb stores just in-frame clones and leaves some out. Of about 38,000 clones in the sample, approximately 90% were seen once. The source material was CD4+ T cells from peripheral blood mononuclear cells, sampled before pregnancy. All receptors derive from a female donor with multiple sclerosis, enrolled in a pregnancy study.

The chain is built from TRBV4-1 and TRBJ1-5, with a tentative D call TRBD1 (6 bases). Germline CDR1 MGHRA, CDR2 YSYEKL. Trimming cost V 5 bases and J 2 bases, with 13 bases left between them. This CDR3 comprises 15 residues. DNA of the CDR3: TGCGCCAGCAGCTACAGGGAACGGGGCAATCAGCCCCAGCATTTT. This encodes CASSYRERGNQPQHF.

This chain links TRBV7-2 with TRBJ1-5; D is ambiguous. Germline values: CDR1 SGHTA, CDR2 FQGNSA. This CDR3 has 14 amino acids. The germline V and J ends were trimmed by 1 base and 4 bases, with 8 bases remaining between them. In DNA, the CDR3 is TGTGCCAGCAGCTTAGTTCCGGGGAATCAGCCCCAGCATTTT. Encoded protein: CASSLVPGNQPQHF.

This chain joins TRBV7-8 and TRBJ1-2; D ambiguous. V dropped 2 bases and J dropped 2 bases, with 12 bases sitting between them. The CDR3 extends over 15 amino acids. Germline values: CDR1 SGHVS, CDR2 FQNEAQ. CDR3 in DNA: TGTGCCAGCAGCTTAAGGGCGGACTTAAACTATGGCTACACCTTC. Its translation: CASSLRADLNYGYTF.

V usage is TRBV18 and J usage is TRBJ2-7; maybe TRBD2 (6 bases). The V and J ends lost 3 bases and 2 bases respectively, with 11 bases between them. CDR3 length equals 14 residues. CDR1 is KGHSH and CDR2 is LQKENI in the germline V gene. CDR3 residues: CASSPGSGAYEQYF. In DNA form, the CDR3 reads TGTGCCAGCTCACCCGGTTCGGGGGCCTACGAGCAGTACTTC.

This chain joins TRBV4-2 and TRBJ2-1, with 13 bases lining up with TRBD2. V trimming: 0 bases; J trimming: 6 bases; junction bases outside the gene matches: 5. CDR1 and CDR2 from the germline V gene are LGHNA and YNFKEQ. The CDR3 covers 17 residues. This CDR3 is CASSQDTTSGGANEQFF. The CDR3 DNA reads TGTGCCAGCAGCCAAGACACTACTAGCGGGGGGGCCAATGAGCAGTTCTTC.

This sequence joins TRBV11-1 and TRBJ1-3; D uncertain. The CDR3 covers 12 residues. Germline V gene data show CDR1 as SGHAT and CDR2 as FQDESV (reference sequence). Trimming cost V 3 bases and J 4 bases, with 4 bases left between them. DNA of the CDR3: TGTGCCAGCAGCTTTGCGGGAAACACCATATATTTT. This codes for CASSFAGNTIYF.

The chain combines TRBV7-9 with TRBJ2-7; D may be TRBD2 (6 bases). The CDR3 length is 15 residues. Looked up from germline, CDR1 is SEHNR and CDR2 is FQNEAQ (reference sequence). V was pared by 5 bases and J by 5 bases, with 19 bases between. CDR3 sequence reads: CASSPRAGRSHEQYF. As DNA, the CDR3 is TGTGCCAGCAGCCCCCGGGCAGGGAGGTCCCACGAGCAGTACTTC.

The V and J genes are TRBV28 and TRBJ1-6; 7 bases line up with TRBD1. Trimming took 6 bases from V and 9 from J; bases not matched to a gene: 8. This CDR3 has 14 amino acids. Per germline, CDR1 MDHEN and CDR2 SYDVKM. The CDR3 region has the DNA TGTGCCAGCAGACAGACAGGGAACGGTTCACCCCTCCACTTT. Its protein is CASRQTGNGSPLHF.

This chain joins TRBV5-4 and TRBJ2-1; 11 bases agree with TRBD2. In germline, CDR1 is SGHNT, CDR2 YYREEE (reference sequence). V lost 4 bases, J lost 4 bases, and 7 bases stayed unmatched. The CDR3 length is 16 residues. CDR3 coding DNA: TGTGCCAGCAGCCCCCATGGGACTAGCGGATACAATGAGCAGTTCTTC. It codes for CASSPHGTSGYNEQFF. Complete variable domain (other parts from reference TRBV5-4 and TRBJ2-1): ETGVTQSPTHLIKTRGQQVTLRCSSQSGHNTVSWYQQALGQGPQFIFQYYREEENGRGNFPPRFSGLQFPNYSSELNVNALELDDSALYLCASSPHGTSGYNEQFFGPGTRLTVL.

The chain couples TRBV5-5 to TRBJ1-2, with D unresolved. Germline CDR1 reads SGHKS; CDR2 reads YYEKEE (reference sequence). Trimming pared 1 base from V and 2 bases from J, leaving 9 bases between. The length of the CDR3 is 14 residues. The CDR3 coding sequence is TGTGCCAGCAGCTTGTTTCCCCAGAACTATGGCTACACCTTC. It yields the protein CASSLFPQNYGYTF.

This chain joins TRBV2 and TRBJ1-2; maybe TRBD1 (5 bases). From germline, CDR1 is SNHLY and CDR2 FYNNEI. The CDR3 has 12 residues. Trimming took off 10 bases at V and 0 bases at J, with 9 bases between the two ends. CDR3 coding DNA: TGTGCCACCCACAGGACTAACTATGGCTACACCTTC. Translation gives CATHRTNYGYTF.

V usage is TRBV9 and J usage is TRBJ2-3; unclear D gene. V was shortened by 0 bases and J by 8 bases, with 13 bases between the two germline ends. The germline V gene has CDR1 SGDLS and CDR2 YYNGEE. CDR3 length: 14 amino acids. CDR3 bases: TGTGCCAGCAGCGTAGAACTTGCACCTCCTACGCAGTATTTT. Translated: CASSVELAPPTQYF.

This clone was counted once. The chain uses TRBV21-1 and TRBJ2-1; TRBD1 is the table's D call and was not checked against the DNA. TRBV21-1 is noted as a pseudogene. The CDR3 loop spans 17 amino acids. CDR3 amino acids: CASSKGPRVRSYNEQFF. The CDR3 DNA reads TGTGCCAGCAGCAAAGGACCCAGGGTAAGGTCCTACAATGAGCAGTTCTTC.

The chain links TRBV11-2 to TRBJ1-2; TRBD1 matches 11 bases. The V and J ends lost 5 bases and 6 bases, in that order; junction bases with no gene match: 11. The CDR3 sequence is 16 residues long. CDR1 and CDR2 (germline): SGHAT, FQNNGV. The CDR3 here is CASSLTLGQGANGYTF. The CDR3 DNA sequence: TGTGCCAGCAGCCTAACCTTAGGACAGGGGGCGAATGGCTACACCTTC. The entire variable domain, with the rest obtained from reference TRBV11-2 and TRBJ1-2, is as follows: EAGVAQSPRYKIIEKRQSVAFWCNPISGHATLYWYQQILGQGPKLLIQFQNNGVVDDSQLPKDRFSAERLKGVDSTLKIQPAKLEDSAVYLCASSLTLGQGANGYTFGSGTRLTVV.

V and J are TRBV4-1 and TRBJ2-5; 7 bases are a match to TRBD1. V shed 0 bases and J 5 bases; nucleotides not matched to a gene: 6. The CDR3 has 15 amino acids. Per germline, CDR1 MGHRA and CDR2 YSYEKL. CDR3 nucleotide sequence: TGCGCCAGCAGCCAAGATATAACAGGGGCTGAGACCCAGTACTTC. This encodes CASSQDITGAETQYF.

The V gene is TRBV7-2, the J gene TRBJ1-6; TRBD1 might be the D (6 bases). V dropped 5 bases and J dropped 10 bases, with 18 bases sitting between them. The CDR3 sequence is 15 residues long. Germline assignment: CDR1 SGHTA and CDR2 FQGNSA. CDR3 in DNA: TGTGCCAGCAGCCCAGGGGCCCAGGGGTACTCACCCCTCCACTTT. Protein sequence: CASSPGAQGYSPLHF.

This chain connects TRBV14 to TRBJ2-5; D uncertain. Germline CDR1 reads SGHDN; CDR2 reads FVKESK. The V gene lost 3 bases and the J gene lost 2 bases, with 7 bases spanning the gap. CDR3 length: 13 amino acids. CDR3: CASSQSEQETQYF. The CDR3, as DNA: TGTGCCAGCAGCCAGAGTGAGCAAGAGACCCAGTACTTC.

The rearrangement uses TRBV15 and TRBJ1-2; 9 bases agree with TRBD1. The CDR3 has 16 amino acids. Germline assignment: CDR1 LNHNV and CDR2 YYDKDF (reference sequence). J lost 8 bases, V lost 0 bases, and 10 bases had no gene match. The CDR3 region is CATSRDGTGKLHGYTF. As DNA, the CDR3 is TGTGCCACCAGCAGAGATGGGACAGGGAAGTTACACGGCTACACCTTC.

The rearrangement uses TRBV5-6 and TRBJ1-1; weak D call: TRBD1 (6 bases). Trimming stripped 4 bases from V and 7 bases from J, with 20 bases between. Germline CDR1 and CDR2: SGHDT and YYEEEE. This CDR3 has 15 amino acids. In DNA form, the CDR3 reads TGTGCCAGCAGCATGGGCCTCAGGGGCGCCTTTGAAGCTTTCTTT. This gives the protein CASSMGLRGAFEAFF.

The chain carries TRBV11-1 and TRBJ1-2; maybe TRBD1 (5 bases). The CDR3 is 15 residues long. V was cut by 1 base and J by 2 bases, with 11 bases left in between. Germline-derived CDR1 and CDR2 are SGHAT and FQDESV (reference sequence). CDR3 in DNA: TGTGCCAGCAGCTTAGGTCAGGACACCAACTATGGCTACACCTTC. Its translation is CASSLGQDTNYGYTF.

V is TRBV6-5 and J is TRBJ2-3; the match to TRBD1 covers 9 bases. J lost 6 bases, V lost 4 bases, and 11 bases had no gene match. CDR3 length: 16 amino acids. CDR1 MNHEY and CDR2 SVGAGI come from the germline V gene. CDR3 protein: CASSWGPGQGSDTQYF. Here the CDR3 DNA reads TGTGCCAGCAGTTGGGGACCGGGACAGGGATCTGATACGCAGTATTTT.